The 3 T cell receptor beta chains below were found in one sample sequenced in a study. MiXCR, applied by TCRdb to the RT-PCR reads, yields one record per CDR3 protein. Of 650,000 to 800,000 distinct CDR3 sequences listed, 12% to 15% are singletons. Sequencing was performed on memory CD4+ T cells from blood. The receptor set was obtained from a female donor in good health, serving as a healthy control.

This clonotype was seen ten or more times. The rearrangement joins TRBV12-3 or TRBV12-4 to TRBJ2-3; unclear D gene. Between the trimmed V and J ends, which lost 3 bases and 6 bases, there was a span of 13 bases. CDR3 length: 14 residues. CDR3 protein: CASSFFLGRDTQYF. CDR3 nucleotide sequence: TGTGCCAGCAGTTTTTTTCTAGGAAGGGATACGCAGTATTTT.

The genes are TRBV9 and TRBJ2-7; 7 bases agree with TRBD1. The CDR3 is 14 amino acids. Germline CDR1 reads SGDLS; CDR2 reads YYNGEE. Trimming removed 2 bases from V and 1 base from J; junction bases left unmatched: 3. The CDR3 bases are TGTGCCAGCAGCGTCACAGGGGAATCCTACGAGCAGTACTTC. Its translation: CASSVTGESYEQYF.

This clonotype was detected only a few times. The rearrangement uses TRBV28 and TRBJ2-1, with D uncertain. Trimming removed 7 bases from V and 6 bases from J, with 10 bases in between. This CDR3 has 12 residues. Germline V gives CDR1 MDHEN, CDR2 SYDVKM. In DNA form, the CDR3 reads TGTGCCAGCACCACTGTGGGCAATGAGCAGTTCTTC. Amino acids: CASTTVGNEQFF. The entire variable domain, with the rest obtained from reference TRBV28 and TRBJ2-1, is as follows: DVKVTQSSRYLVKRTGEKVFLECVQDMDHENMFWYRQDPGLGLRLIYFSYDVKMKEKGDIPEGYSVSREKKERFSLILESASTNQTSMYLCASTTVGNEQFFGPGTRLTVL.